The 18 T cell receptor beta chains reported below all come from one sample, sequenced in a study of graft-versus-host responses after intestinal transplantation. These receptors' antigens are unknown. Generated by immunoSEQ multiplex PCR, the TCRdb table keeps only in-frame clones and is missing some. Of 84,000 or so clones in the sample, about four fifths were seen once. The material sequenced was unstimulated CD4+ T cells sorted from spleen or lymph node cells, taken before intestinal transplant. The source of these receptors is a human donor who received an intestinal transplant.

The chain carries TRBV9 and TRBJ2-3; 9 bases align to TRBD2. The CDR3 spans 16 residues. The trim removed 4 bases at V and 0 bases at J, leaving 6 bases unmatched. Germline V gene data show CDR1 as SGDLS and CDR2 as YYNGEE. CDR3: CASSSWTSASTDTQYF. As DNA, the CDR3 is TGTGCCAGCAGCTCGTGGACTAGCGCGAGCACAGATACGCAGTATTTT.

This clone came up once. CDR3 sequence (DNA): TGTGCCAGCATTATGGACAGGAACTATGGCTACACCTTC. It codes for CASIMDRNYGYTF. The chain combines TRBV6-6 with TRBJ1-2, with 7 bases matching TRBD1. The CDR3 is 13 residues long. Germline loops: CDR1 MNHNY, CDR2 SVGAGI (reference sequence). V trimming: 7 bases; J trimming: 2 bases; junction bases outside the gene matches: 4.

This sequence joins TRBV23-1 and TRBJ2-2; D might be TRBD2 (6 bases). TRBV23-1 qualifies as an ORF whose function is uncertain. V was clipped by 3 bases and J by 0 bases, with 17 bases between them. The CDR3 is 18 amino acids. The CDR3 region is CASSHYSLAIANTGELFF. CDR3 coding DNA: TGCGCCAGCAGTCATTACTCCCTAGCGATTGCGAACACCGGGGAGCTGTTTTTT.

V is TRBV2 and J is TRBJ1-1; TRBD1 matches at 10 bases. The CDR3 runs to 16 residues. V was pared by 7 bases and J by 1 base, with 9 bases of the junction left unmatched. Germline lookup yields CDR1 SNHLY and CDR2 FYNNEI. CDR3 in amino acids: CASTHDRGRGNTEAFF. DNA of the CDR3: TGTGCCAGCACCCACGACAGGGGGCGCGGGAACACTGAAGCTTTCTTT.

For this clone: The identical CDR3 is also encoded by other nucleotide sequences in the sample. The CDR3 sequence is CASSLAGRGTGELFF. The CDR3 DNA reads TGCGCCAGCAGCTTGGCGGGCAGGGGGACCGGGGAGCTGTTTTTT. V and J are TRBV5-1 and TRBJ2-2; the match to TRBD1 covers 7 bases. Germline V gene lookup returns CDR1 SGHRS and CDR2 YFSETQ. The CDR3 loop spans 15 amino acids. With V trimmed by 0 bases and J by 5 bases, 4 bases remained unmatched. The full variable domain, completed using reference TRBV5-1 and TRBJ2-2, is KAGVTQTPRYLIKTRGQQVTLSCSPISGHRSVSWYQQTPGQGLQFLFEYFSETQRNKGNFPGRFSGRQFSNSRSEMNVSTLELGDSALYLCASSLAGRGTGELFFGEGSRLTVL.

The rearrangement uses TRBV5-1 and TRBJ2-1; D not certain. Per germline, CDR1 SGHRS and CDR2 YFSETQ. Between the trimmed V and J ends, which lost 0 bases and 1 base, there was a span of 11 bases. The CDR3 is 16 amino acids. The CDR3 region is CASSLGLVSSYNEQFF. The DNA for the CDR3 is TGCGCCAGCAGCTTGGGGCTCGTTTCATCCTACAATGAGCAGTTCTTC. Full variable domain (rest looked up from reference TRBV5-1 and TRBJ2-1): KAGVTQTPRYLIKTRGQQVTLSCSPISGHRSVSWYQQTPGQGLQFLFEYFSETQRNKGNFPGRFSGRQFSNSRSEMNVSTLELGDSALYLCASSLGLVSSYNEQFFGPGTRLTVL.

This chain links TRBV4-1 with TRBJ2-7; 9 bases line up with TRBD2. The V segment lost 6 bases and the J segment 1 base; nucleotides outside the gene matches: 19. The V gene's germline CDR1 is MGHRA and CDR2 YSYEKL. This CDR3 has 19 amino acids. In nucleotides, the CDR3 is TGCGCCAGCAGGCGAAGACAGGGACCTAGCGGGAAAATATCCTACGAGCAGTACTTC. Protein product: CASRRRQGPSGKISYEQYF.

J is TRBJ1-2 and V is TRBV20-1; D gene uncertain. The CDR3 extends over 11 amino acids. V was shortened by 1 base and J by 4 bases, with 4 bases between the two germline ends. CDR1 is DFQATT, CDR2 SNEGSKA, per germline (reference sequence). This chain's CDR3 is CSARAIYGYTF. The CDR3 DNA follows: TGCAGTGCTAGAGCTATCTATGGCTACACCTTC.

This clone occurred a few times. The J gene is TRBJ2-7, the V gene TRBV6-6; D perhaps matches TRBD1 (5 bases). The V end lost 2 bases, the J end lost 2 bases, and 7 bases lay between the germline ends. The CDR3 consists of 13 residues. Germline-derived CDR1 and CDR2 are MNHNY and SVGAGI (reference sequence). In nucleotides, the CDR3 is TGTGCCAGCAGTTACCCGACAGCCTACGAGCAGTACTTC. Its protein is CASSYPTAYEQYF.

The V gene is TRBV2, the J gene TRBJ2-1, with 8 bases matching TRBD1. The germline gives CDR1 SNHLY, CDR2 FYNNEI. The CDR3 runs 15 residues. Trimming removed 8 bases from V and 2 bases from J; junction bases left unmatched: 8. CDR3: CASSRGRIPYNEQFF. DNA for the CDR3: TGTGCCAGCTCCAGGGGGCGCATCCCCTACAATGAGCAGTTCTTC.

The rearrangement links TRBV6-1 to TRBJ2-1, with 9 bases matching TRBD1. The trim removed 3 bases at V and 9 bases at J, leaving 6 bases unmatched. CDR1 and CDR2 from the germline V gene are MNHNS and SASEGT. CDR3 size: 14 residues. The CDR3 reads CASSEGQGFIEQFF. CDR3 coding DNA: TGTGCCAGCAGTGAGGGACAGGGTTTTATTGAGCAGTTCTTC.

This sequence joins TRBV28 and TRBJ1-6; TRBD1 aligns across 8 bases. With V trimmed by 6 bases and J by 3 bases, 7 bases remained unmatched. The V gene's germline CDR1 is MDHEN and CDR2 SYDVKM. The CDR3 covers 16 residues. CDR3 nucleotides: TGTGCCAGCAGCCCACCCACAGGGGGCTATAATTCACCCCTCCACTTT. Protein: CASSPPTGGYNSPLHF.

The gene calls are TRBV10-3 and TRBJ2-5; 11 bases match TRBD2. Per the germline V gene, CDR1 is ENHRY and CDR2 is SYGVKD. Trimming took 3 bases from V and 3 from J; bases not matched to a gene: 6. The CDR3 contains 16 residues. Here the CDR3 reads CAISDSGGAIEETQYF. The DNA for the CDR3 is TGTGCCATCAGTGATAGCGGGGGGGCCATCGAAGAGACCCAGTACTTC.

This chain joins TRBV13 and TRBJ2-6; no clear D. V was shortened by 2 bases and J by 0 bases, with 11 bases between the two germline ends. The CDR3 is 17 residues long. Germline CDR1 PRHDT, CDR2 FYEKMQ (reference sequence). CDR3 sequence (DNA): TGTGCCAGCAGCTTAAGAAGTTGGCTCTCTGGGGCCAACGTCCTGACTTTC. It is translated as CASSLRSWLSGANVLTF.

The chain employs TRBV19 and TRBJ1-2, with TRBD1 identical over 7 bases. Germline V gene sequence: CDR1 LNHDA, CDR2 SQIVND (reference sequence). V lost 5 bases and J lost 0; bases outside the gene matches: 6. The CDR3 contains 15 residues. The CDR3 DNA sequence: TGTGCCAGTAGTGACGGACAGGTCGCTAACTATGGCTACACCTTC. This encodes CASSDGQVANYGYTF.

The genes are TRBV5-4 and TRBJ2-5; maybe TRBD2 (5 bases). The CDR3 is made up of 15 amino acids. The V end lost 4 bases, the J end lost 5 bases, and 18 bases lay between the germline ends. Germline CDR1 SGHNT, CDR2 YYREEE (reference sequence). The CDR3 DNA is TGTGCCAGCAGCCCGGGATTGGGCCCGGGGGAGACCCAGTACTTC. It is translated as CASSPGLGPGETQYF. Filled out from reference TRBV5-4 and TRBJ2-5, the complete variable domain reads ETGVTQSPTHLIKTRGQQVTLRCSSQSGHNTVSWYQQALGQGPQFIFQYYREEENGRGNFPPRFSGLQFPNYSSELNVNALELDDSALYLCASSPGLGPGETQYFGPGTRLLVL.

V and J are TRBV6-6 and TRBJ1-1; D may be TRBD1 (6 bases). V was cut by 0 bases and J by 4 bases, with 12 bases left in between. Per the germline V gene, CDR1 is MNHNY and CDR2 is SVGAGI (reference sequence). CDR3 size: 15 residues. CDR3 amino acids: CASSYSTGPGTEAFF. In nucleotides, the CDR3 is TGTGCCAGCAGTTACTCTACAGGGCCGGGCACTGAAGCTTTCTTT.

The genes are TRBV4-1 and TRBJ1-5, with 8 bases fitting TRBD1. The junction had 6 bases not matched to a gene; V was cut back by 4 bases and J by 4 bases. CDR3 size: 15 residues. The germline CDR1 and CDR2 sequences are MGHRA and YSYEKL. The CDR3 DNA sequence: TGCGCCAGCAGCCCAGGGGACAGGATAAATCAGCCCCAGCATTTT. It encodes CASSPGDRINQPQHF.